These 19 T cell receptor beta chains originate from one sample sequenced in a study of T cells in Graves' hyperthyroidism and ophthalmopathy. Amplification yielded TCR beta CDR3 regions, with RNA transcripts as the source. Initially, a first-round RT-PCR of the TCR CDR3 employed the HTBI primer set. MiXCR, applied by TCRdb to the multiplex PCR reads, yields one record per CDR3 protein. The table has approximately 600,000 distinct CDR3 sequences, about 20% seen once; the top ten hold 34%. The sequencing input was blood. The source of these receptors is a man aged 25-45 years with Graves' ophthalmopathy.

This clonotype occurred a few times. CDR3 in DNA: TGTGCCAGCAGTATTCCTAGCAGCCACAATGAGCAGTTCTTC. The encoded protein is CASSIPSSHNEQFF. This chain connects TRBV6-2 or TRBV6-3 to TRBJ2-1, with a possible D match to TRBD2 (5 bases). V was shortened by 5 bases and J by 5 bases, with 13 bases between the two germline ends. Germline V gives CDR1 MNHEY, CDR2 SVGEGT. The CDR3 totals 14 residues.

This clonotype was counted only a few times. The chain is built from TRBV9 and TRBJ1-2, with D possibly being TRBD1 (6 bases). The CDR3 extends over 14 amino acids. Per the germline V gene, CDR1 is SGDLS and CDR2 is YYNGEE. V was pared by 7 bases and J by 2 bases, with 15 bases between. The chain's CDR3 is CASGKGERNYGYTF. The CDR3 nucleotides are TGTGCCAGCGGAAAGGGGGAGAGGAACTATGGCTACACCTTC.

The genes are TRBV20-1 and TRBJ2-7, with TRBD2 as a possible D gene (7 bases). This CDR3 is built from 10 residues. From germline, CDR1 is DFQATT and CDR2 SNEGSKA (reference sequence). The CDR3 DNA sequence: TGCAGCGTAGGGGGGGGCGAGCAGTACTTC. It specifies CSVGGGEQYF.

The chain links TRBV28 to TRBJ2-3, with D possibly being TRBD2 (5 bases). CDR3 size: 16 residues. Germline lookup yields CDR1 MDHEN and CDR2 SYDVKM. V gave up 4 bases and J gave up 1 base, with 15 bases separating them. CDR3 region: CASSSPGVWGTDTQYF. The CDR3, as DNA: TGTGCCAGCAGTTCCCCCGGGGTGTGGGGCACAGATACGCAGTATTTT.

This clonotype was detected many times. The genes are TRBV28 and TRBJ2-7, with 9 bases matching TRBD2. Germline CDR1 MDHEN, CDR2 SYDVKM. The CDR3 has 14 residues. Germline trimming cut 6 bases from V and 0 bases from J; bases unmatched to any gene: 3. In DNA form, the CDR3 reads TGTGCCAGCAGGACTAGCGGCAACTCCTACGAGCAGTACTTC. Amino acids: CASRTSGNSYEQYF.

V gene TRBV6-2 or TRBV6-3 combines with J gene TRBJ1-1; D is undetermined. This CDR3 is 16 amino acids long. V lost 0 bases and J 1 base, leaving 12 bases between the germline ends. Per germline, CDR1 MNHEY and CDR2 SVGEGT. This CDR3 is CASSYSIGGKNTEAFF. CDR3 in DNA: TGTGCCAGCAGTTACTCCATCGGAGGGAAGAACACTGAAGCTTTCTTT.

This clonotype was seen many times. The chain joins TRBV11-1 to TRBJ2-7, with D possibly matching TRBD1 (5 bases). CDR1 and CDR2 from the germline V gene are SGHAT and FQDESV (reference sequence). This CDR3 has 14 amino acids. V was trimmed by 4 bases and J by 5 bases, leaving 15 bases between them. CDR3 coding DNA: TGTGCCAGCAGCTCCGCTGGCAGGGTCCACGAGCAGTACTTC. Amino acid sequence: CASSSAGRVHEQYF.

The chain uses TRBV6-1 and TRBJ2-7; the match to TRBD2 covers 7 bases. J gave up 4 bases and V 5 bases, and 5 bases lay outside the gene matches. In germline, CDR1 is MNHNS, CDR2 SASEGT. The CDR3 loop spans 13 amino acids. CDR3 in amino acids: CASSPAGPYEQYF. DNA of the CDR3: TGTGCCAGCAGTCCAGCGGGGCCATACGAGCAGTACTTC.

V usage is TRBV6-2 or TRBV6-3 and J usage is TRBJ2-1; D not certain. The CDR3 totals 14 residues. Germline V gene lookup returns CDR1 MNHEY and CDR2 SVGEGT. V was trimmed by 6 bases and J by 4 bases, leaving 13 bases between them. The CDR3 is CASSEPVAYNEQFF. DNA for the CDR3: TGTGCCAGCAGCGAGCCAGTAGCATACAATGAGCAGTTCTTC.

The chain employs TRBV6-4 and TRBJ1-4; maybe TRBD1 (6 bases). V lost 7 bases and J 0 bases, leaving 24 bases between the germline ends. The CDR3 is made up of 19 amino acids. The germline CDR1 and CDR2 sequences are MRHNA and SNTAGT. The CDR3 nucleotides are TGTGCCAGCATTCGAAATGGGGGGCCAGACCTTTCAACTAATGAAAAACTGTTTTTT. Translated, it gives CASIRNGGPDLSTNEKLFF.

This clonotype was seen only a few times. The chain links TRBV7-2 to TRBJ1-3; D not certain. The CDR3 contains 15 residues. V was shortened by 3 bases and J by 2 bases, with 11 bases between the two germline ends. Germline V CDR1 and CDR2: SGHTA, FQGNSA. CDR3 sequence reads: CASSFEPFPGNTIYF. The CDR3 DNA follows: TGTGCCAGCAGCTTCGAGCCCTTTCCTGGAAACACCATATATTTT.

This clonotype was picked up many times. This chain connects TRBV3-1 to TRBJ1-1, with D possibly matching TRBD1 (6 bases). The CDR3 loop spans 11 amino acids. V was shortened by 8 bases and J by 5 bases, with 9 bases between the two germline ends. Per the germline V gene, CDR1 is LGHDT and CDR2 is YNNKEL (reference sequence). CDR3 sequence reads: CASLGGTEAFF. In DNA, the CDR3 is TGTGCCAGCTTAGGGGGAACTGAAGCTTTCTTT. Based on the CDR3 plus reference TRBV3-1 and TRBJ1-1, the full variable domain is DTAVSQTPKYLVTQMGNDKSIKCEQNLGHDTMYWYKQDSKKFLKIMFSYNNKELIINETVPNRFSPKSPDKAHLNLHINSLELGDSAVYFCASLGGTEAFFGQGTRLTVV.

With respect to this clonotype: The junction departs from germline at one end; a sequencing error may be responsible. V and J are TRBV5-5 and TRBJ1-1; no reliable D call. CDR1 is SGHKS and CDR2 is YYEKEE in the germline V gene (reference sequence). The CDR3 runs 14 residues. DNA for the CDR3: TGTGCCGGCAGCTCAACCGGGAGGGAAACTGAAGCTTTCTTT. Residues: CAGSSTGRETEAFF.

This clonotype was detected many times. The CDR3 protein is CASSLQEGTRQETQYF. DNA for the CDR3: TGCGCCAGCAGCTTACAAGAGGGCACGAGGCAAGAGACCCAGTACTTC. The gene calls are TRBV5-1 and TRBJ2-5; the D gene is possibly TRBD2 (5 bases). The CDR3 is made up of 16 amino acids. Germline CDR1 is SGHRS and CDR2 is YFSETQ. Trimming pared 2 bases from V and 2 bases from J, leaving 16 bases between.

This clonotype was counted at least ten times. The chain couples TRBV12-3 or TRBV12-4 to TRBJ2-1; the match to TRBD2 covers 7 bases. CDR3 size: 13 residues. After removal of 1 base from V and 9 bases from J, the junction contained 3 bases not matched to a gene. The CDR3, as DNA: TGTGCCAGCAGTTTAGGGGACTATGCTGAGCAGTTCTTC. The encoded protein is CASSLGDYAEQFF.

The table lists this clonotype with many counts. V and J are TRBV11-1 and TRBJ2-5; D uncertain. The germline CDR1 and CDR2 sequences are SGHAT and FQDESV (reference sequence). The CDR3 runs 14 residues. Trimming stripped 0 bases from V and 4 bases from J, with 9 bases between. The CDR3, as DNA: TGTGCCAGCAGCTTAGCCGACCCGGGAGAGACCCAGTACTTC. Residues: CASSLADPGETQYF.

The J gene is TRBJ2-7, the V gene TRBV15; perhaps TRBD2 as D (5 bases). CDR1 LNHNV and CDR2 YYDKDF come from the germline V gene (reference sequence). The CDR3 extends over 16 amino acids. Trimming cost V 2 bases and J 3 bases, with 17 bases left between them. Here the CDR3 DNA reads TGTGCCACCAGCAGAATAATAACTATCGGGAACTACGAGCAGTACTTC. Residues: CATSRIITIGNYEQYF. The full variable domain, with the rest looked up from reference TRBV15 and TRBJ2-7, is DAMVIQNPRYQVTQFGKPVTLSCSQTLNHNVMYWYQQKSSQAPKLLFHYYDKDFNNEADTPDNFQSRRPNTSFCFLDIRSPGLGDTAMYLCATSRIITIGNYEQYFGPGTRLTVT.

There are many counts of this clonotype. The CDR3 bases are TGTGCCAGCAGTTACTCGTATGTGGGGATGAACACTGAAGCTTTCTTT. This encodes CASSYSYVGMNTEAFF. J is TRBJ1-1 and V is TRBV6-5; D is ambiguous. CDR1 is MNHEY, CDR2 SVGAGI, per germline. The CDR3 consists of 16 residues. Trimming stripped 0 bases from V and 0 bases from J, with 11 bases between.

A few counts support this clonotype. The chain has TRBV6-1 and TRBJ1-4; possibly TRBD1 for D (5 bases). CDR1 is MNHNS and CDR2 is SASEGT in the germline V gene. Trimming stripped 5 bases from V and 4 bases from J, with 11 bases between. CDR3 length equals 14 residues. The CDR3 DNA reads TGTGCCAGCAGTTCGGGACGGATTAATGAAAAACTGTTTTTT. It yields the protein CASSSGRINEKLFF.